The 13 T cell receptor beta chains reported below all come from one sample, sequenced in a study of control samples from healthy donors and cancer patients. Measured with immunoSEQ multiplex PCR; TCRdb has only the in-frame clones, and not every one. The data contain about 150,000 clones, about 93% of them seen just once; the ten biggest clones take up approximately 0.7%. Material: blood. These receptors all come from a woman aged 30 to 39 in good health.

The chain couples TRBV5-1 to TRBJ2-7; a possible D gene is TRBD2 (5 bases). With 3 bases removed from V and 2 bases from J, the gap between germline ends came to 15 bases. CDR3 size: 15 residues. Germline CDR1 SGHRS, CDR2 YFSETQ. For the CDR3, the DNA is TGCGCCAGCAGCTCTTCGACGACGGGGACCTACGAGCAGTACTTC. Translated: CASSSSTTGTYEQYF.

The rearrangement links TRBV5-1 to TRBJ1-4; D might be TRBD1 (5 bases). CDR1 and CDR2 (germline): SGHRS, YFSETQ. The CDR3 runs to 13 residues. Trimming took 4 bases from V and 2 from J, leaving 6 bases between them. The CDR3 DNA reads TGCGCCAGCAGCAAGGGGACTAATGAAAAACTGTTTTTT. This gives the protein CASSKGTNEKLFF.

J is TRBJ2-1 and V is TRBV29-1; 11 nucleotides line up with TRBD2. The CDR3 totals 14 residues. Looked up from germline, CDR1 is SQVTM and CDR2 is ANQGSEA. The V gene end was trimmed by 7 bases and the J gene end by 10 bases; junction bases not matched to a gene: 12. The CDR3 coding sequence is TGCAGCGCCAGCAGGTCGGCTAGCGGGAGGGAGCAGTTCTTC. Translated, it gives CSASRSASGREQFF.

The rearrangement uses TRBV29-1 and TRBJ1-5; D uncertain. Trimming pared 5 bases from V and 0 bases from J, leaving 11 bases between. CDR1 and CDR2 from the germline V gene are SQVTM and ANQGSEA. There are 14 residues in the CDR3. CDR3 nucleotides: TGCAGCGTTTCCTACGGGAATAGCAATCAGCCCCAGCATTTT. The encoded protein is CSVSYGNSNQPQHF.

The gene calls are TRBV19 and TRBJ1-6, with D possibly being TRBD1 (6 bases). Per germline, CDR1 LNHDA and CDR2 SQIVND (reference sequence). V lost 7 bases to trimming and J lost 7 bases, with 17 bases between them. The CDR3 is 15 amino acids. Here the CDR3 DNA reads TGTGCCAGTACCGGGGGGGCCTTGAAGAATTCACCCCTCCACTTT. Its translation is CASTGGALKNSPLHF.

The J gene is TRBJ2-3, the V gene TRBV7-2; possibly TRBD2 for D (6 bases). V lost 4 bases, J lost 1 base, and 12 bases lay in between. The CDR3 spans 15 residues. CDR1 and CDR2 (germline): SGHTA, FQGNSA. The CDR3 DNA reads TGTGCCAGCAGCTCGAGACTAGGGGGCACAGATACGCAGTATTTT. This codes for CASSSRLGGTDTQYF.

The CDR3 region has the DNA TGTGCCAGCAGCCTCAGGGCGATGAACACTGAAGCTTTCTTT. Its protein is CASSLRAMNTEAFF. J is TRBJ1-1 and V is TRBV7-9; TRBD1 is a possible D gene (5 bases). This CDR3 spans 14 amino acids. Germline CDR1 is SEHNR and CDR2 is FQNEAQ (reference sequence). The germline V and J ends were trimmed by 5 bases and 0 bases, with 10 bases remaining between them.

The CDR3 region has the DNA TGTGCCAGCAGCTTACTTGGTGGAAACACCATATATTTT. Amino acid sequence: CASSLLGGNTIYF. This rearrangement joins TRBV11-3 to TRBJ1-3; D gene unclear. The CDR3 runs 13 residues. V shed 2 bases and J shed 3 bases, with 5 bases lying between them. CDR1 is SGHNT and CDR2 is YENEEA in the germline V gene.

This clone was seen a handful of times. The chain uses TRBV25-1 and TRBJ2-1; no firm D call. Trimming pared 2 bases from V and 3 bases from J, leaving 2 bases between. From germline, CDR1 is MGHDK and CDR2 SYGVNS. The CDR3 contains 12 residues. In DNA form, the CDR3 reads TGTGCCAGCAGTGAACGCTACAATGAGCAGTTCTTC. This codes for CASSERYNEQFF. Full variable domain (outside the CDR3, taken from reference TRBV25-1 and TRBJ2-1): EADIYQTPRYLVIGTGKKITLECSQTMGHDKMYWYQQDPGMELHLIHYSYGVNSTEKGDLSSESTVSRIRTEHFPLTLESARPSHTSQYLCASSERYNEQFFGPGTRLTVL.

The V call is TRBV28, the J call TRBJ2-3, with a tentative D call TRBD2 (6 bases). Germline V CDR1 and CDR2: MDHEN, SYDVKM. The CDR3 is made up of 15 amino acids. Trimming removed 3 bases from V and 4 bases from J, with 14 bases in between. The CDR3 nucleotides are TGTGCCAGCAGTTTTCGGGGAACGGGGGCAGATACGCAGTATTTT. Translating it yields CASSFRGTGADTQYF.

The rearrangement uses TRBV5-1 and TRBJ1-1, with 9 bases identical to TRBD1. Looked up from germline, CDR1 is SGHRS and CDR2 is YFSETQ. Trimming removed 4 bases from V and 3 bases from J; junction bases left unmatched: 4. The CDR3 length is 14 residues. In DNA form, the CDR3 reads TGCGCCAGCAGCACCGACAGGGGGTACACTGAAGCTTTCTTT. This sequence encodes CASSTDRGYTEAFF.

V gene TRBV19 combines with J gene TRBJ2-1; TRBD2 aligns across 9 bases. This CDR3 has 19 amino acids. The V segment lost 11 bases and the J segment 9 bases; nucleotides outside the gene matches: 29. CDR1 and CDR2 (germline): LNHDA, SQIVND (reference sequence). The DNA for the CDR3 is TGTGCCTCCTCCCAGGGTGGGGGTTCTCTAGGCGGGAGGGTCGGTGAGCAGTTCTTC. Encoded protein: CASSQGGGSLGGRVGEQFF. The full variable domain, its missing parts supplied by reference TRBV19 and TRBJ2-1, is DGGITQSPKYLFRKEGQNVTLSCEQNLNHDAMYWYRQDPGQGLRLIYYSQIVNDFQKGDIAEGYSVSREKKESFPLTVTSAQKNPTAFYLCASSQGGGSLGGRVGEQFFGPGTRLTVL.

CDR3 in DNA: TGTGCCAGCAGTGTCCTCTTGGGGATGTTGAAGCCCCAGCATTTT. It yields the protein CASSVLLGMLKPQHF. V is TRBV28 and J is TRBJ1-5; D is ambiguous. The CDR3 sequence is 15 residues long. V lost 5 bases and J lost 8, with 19 bases in between. The V gene's germline CDR1 is MDHEN and CDR2 SYDVKM.